This T cell receptor beta chain was captured in a study of blood T cell repertoires in COVID-19. Study-level background: From the United States, Italy and Spain came samples of acute and convalescent COVID-19. PBMCs, B-cell-depleted T cells, or T cells provided the cDNA or gDNA that made up the material.

TCRdb keeps only in-frame clones here, not all; method: immunoSEQ multiplex PCR. The sample lists roughly 150,000 clones; approximately 91% were seen once. The source material was peripheral blood. The receptor's source is a man between 18 and 29 years old with COVID-19, enrolled during active disease.

The CDR3 region has the DNA TGTGCCAGTAGTTTCGAGGCACTTGGAACCGGGGAGCTGTTTTTT. Translation gives CASSFEALGTGELFF. The chain links TRBV19 to TRBJ2-2, with D uncertain. The CDR3 length is 15 residues. V shed 5 bases and J shed 5 bases, with 15 bases lying between them. The germline V gene has CDR1 LNHDA and CDR2 SQIVND (reference sequence).